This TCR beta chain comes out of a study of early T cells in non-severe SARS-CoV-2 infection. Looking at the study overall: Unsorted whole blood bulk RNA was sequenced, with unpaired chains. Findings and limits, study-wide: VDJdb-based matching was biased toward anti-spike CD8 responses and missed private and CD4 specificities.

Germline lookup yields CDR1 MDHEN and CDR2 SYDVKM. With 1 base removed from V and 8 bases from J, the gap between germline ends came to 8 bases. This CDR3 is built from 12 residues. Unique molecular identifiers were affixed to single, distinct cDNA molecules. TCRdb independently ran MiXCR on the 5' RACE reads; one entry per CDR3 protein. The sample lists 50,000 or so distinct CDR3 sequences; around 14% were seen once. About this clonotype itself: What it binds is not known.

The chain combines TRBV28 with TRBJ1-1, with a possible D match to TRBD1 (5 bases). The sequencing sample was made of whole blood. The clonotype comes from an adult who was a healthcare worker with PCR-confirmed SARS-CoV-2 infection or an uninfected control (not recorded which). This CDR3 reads CASSLSRQEAFF. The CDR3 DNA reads TGTGCCAGCAGTTTATCAAGACAGGAAGCTTTCTTT.